The sequence of this T cell receptor beta chain was determined in a study of blood T cell repertoires in COVID-19. Study details: Samples taken during acute and convalescent COVID-19 were collected in the United States, Italy and Spain. PBMCs, B-cell-depleted T cells, or T cells provided the cDNA or gDNA that made up the material.

Sequencing was performed with immunoSEQ multiplex PCR; in TCRdb, only in-frame clones are kept and a portion is missing. The sample records around 140,000 clones, approximately 86% being singletons. Enrollees, roughly 18 to 90 years old, lived in approximately 25 US areas. Up to 2 weeks before entering the study, exposed participants had met a COVID-19 case. Sequencing used PBMCs or T cells enriched from blood (not recorded which). This clonotype was sampled from a woman aged 40 to 50 who had been exposed to COVID-19.

CDR3 sequence (DNA): TGTGCCAGCAGCGTAGGGGCAGATGGGAACACCATATATTTT. Translated, it gives CASSVGADGNTIYF. The chain is built from TRBV9 and TRBJ1-3; D ambiguous. The CDR3 is 14 residues long. The V gene lost 0 bases and the J gene lost 7 bases, with 11 bases spanning the gap. The germline V gene has CDR1 SGDLS and CDR2 YYNGEE.